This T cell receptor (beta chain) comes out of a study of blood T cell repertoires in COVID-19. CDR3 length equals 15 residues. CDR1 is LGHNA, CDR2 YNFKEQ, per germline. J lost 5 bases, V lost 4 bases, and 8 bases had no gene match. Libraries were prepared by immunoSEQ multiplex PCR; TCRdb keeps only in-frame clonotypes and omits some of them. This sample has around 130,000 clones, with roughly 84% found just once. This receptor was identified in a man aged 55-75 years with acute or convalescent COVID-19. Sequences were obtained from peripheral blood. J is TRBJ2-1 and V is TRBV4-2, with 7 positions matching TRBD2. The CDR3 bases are TGTGCCAGCAGCCCCGGACTAGGCGTAAACAATGAGCAGTTCTTC. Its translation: CASSPGLGVNNEQFF.